Listed here are 9 T cell receptor beta chains from one sample, sequenced in a study of blood T cells in healthy people across ages. Combining a sample-barcoded 5' primer with a J-beta primer mix, a second PCR ran for 7 to 11 cycles. TCRdb redid the calling of the 5' RACE reads with MiXCR, one entry per CDR3 protein. The sample has more than 800,000 distinct CDR3 sequences, 40% to 50% seen once. The sequencing sample was made of blood. These receptors were taken from a woman aged 55-69 years in good health.

V and J are TRBV3-1 and TRBJ1-2; D call uncertain. Trimming took 0 bases from V and 4 from J, leaving 12 bases between them. Germline V CDR1 and CDR2: LGHDT, YNNKEL (reference sequence). CDR3 size: 15 residues. The CDR3 protein is CASSQEVVGSYGYTF. CDR3 in DNA: TGTGCCAGCAGCCAAGAGGTTGTGGGATCCTATGGCTACACCTTC.

Concerning this clonotype itself: One end of the junction is discordant with germline, which a read error may explain. This rearrangement joins TRBV7-9 to TRBJ2-1, with 7 bases lining up with TRBD2. The CDR3 contains 16 residues. Germline V gene lookup returns CDR1 SEHNR and CDR2 FQNEAQ (reference sequence). CDR3 DNA sequence: TGTGTCAGCAGCCTCGGCCCACGCGGGAGCTTGGATGAGCAGTTCTTC. Its protein is CVSSLGPRGSLDEQFF.

J is TRBJ2-5 and V is TRBV7-2; 11 nucleotides line up with TRBD2. The trim removed 5 bases at V and 7 bases at J, leaving 21 bases unmatched. The CDR3 contains 19 residues. The germline gives CDR1 SGHTA, CDR2 FQGNSA. DNA for the CDR3: TGTGCCAGCAGCCTTGGGGGCGTGACTAGCGGGGTTTCAAGAGGGACCCAGTACTTC. Its translation: CASSLGGVTSGVSRGTQYF.

The J gene is TRBJ1-1, the V gene TRBV12-3 or TRBV12-4; possibly TRBD1 for D (5 bases). The CDR3 extends over 16 amino acids. V lost 5 bases to trimming and J lost 1 base, with 17 bases between them. In nucleotides, the CDR3 is TGTGCCAGCAGTCCTTCGCCAGGGAGCCCGAACACTGAAGCTTTCTTT. This encodes CASSPSPGSPNTEAFF.

The chain has TRBV10-2 and TRBJ1-5; D not certain. Trimming took 3 bases from V and 9 from J, leaving 12 bases between them. Per germline, CDR1 WSHSY and CDR2 SAAADI. The CDR3 has 13 residues. The CDR3: CASSDREQRPQHF. The CDR3 region has the DNA TGCGCCAGCAGTGACAGAGAACAGAGGCCCCAGCATTTT.

For this clonotype: A single base separates this from a much larger clone, so it may be a read error. The V gene is TRBV6-6, the J gene TRBJ2-5; 7 bases map to TRBD1. The end of the DNA is better explained by TRBJ2-7, so the J call may be wrong. The CDR3 consists of 17 residues. Germline V gene sequence: CDR1 MNHNY, CDR2 SVGAGI (reference sequence). CDR3 sequence: CASSYLIRPGGLHEQYF. Written as DNA, the CDR3 is TGTGCCAGCAGTTACTTGATAAGGCCAGGGGGTTTACACGAGCAGTACTTC.

In its sample, this clonotype was seen a few times. This chain uses TRBV25-1 with TRBJ2-5; the D is unclear. The V end lost 6 bases, the J end lost 2 bases, and 13 bases lay between the germline ends. The CDR3 consists of 14 residues. CDR1 MGHDK and CDR2 SYGVNS come from the germline V gene. CDR3 DNA sequence: TGTGCCAGCAGCCAGCTTGGGCAGCAAGAGACCCAGTACTTC. This sequence encodes CASSQLGQQETQYF.

The J gene is TRBJ2-5, the V gene TRBV7-9, with D possibly matching TRBD2 (7 bases). The J call is uncertain, as TRBJ2-7 better fits the DNA end. From germline, CDR1 is SEHNR and CDR2 FQNEAQ (reference sequence). The CDR3 consists of 16 residues. CDR3 nucleotides: TGTGCCAGCAGCTTAGTGACGGGGGGCCCAACCTGCGAGCAGTACTTC. The encoded protein is CASSLVTGGPTCEQYF.

This clonotype was detected ten times or more. CDR3 DNA sequence: TGCAGTGTAGAGTGGGGCAATGAGCAGTTCTTC. Translating it yields CSVEWGNEQFF. This chain connects TRBV20-1 to TRBJ2-1; D is uncertain. The V and J ends lost 7 bases and 6 bases respectively, with 10 bases between them. From germline, CDR1 is DFQATT and CDR2 SNEGSKA (reference sequence). The CDR3 runs 11 residues.